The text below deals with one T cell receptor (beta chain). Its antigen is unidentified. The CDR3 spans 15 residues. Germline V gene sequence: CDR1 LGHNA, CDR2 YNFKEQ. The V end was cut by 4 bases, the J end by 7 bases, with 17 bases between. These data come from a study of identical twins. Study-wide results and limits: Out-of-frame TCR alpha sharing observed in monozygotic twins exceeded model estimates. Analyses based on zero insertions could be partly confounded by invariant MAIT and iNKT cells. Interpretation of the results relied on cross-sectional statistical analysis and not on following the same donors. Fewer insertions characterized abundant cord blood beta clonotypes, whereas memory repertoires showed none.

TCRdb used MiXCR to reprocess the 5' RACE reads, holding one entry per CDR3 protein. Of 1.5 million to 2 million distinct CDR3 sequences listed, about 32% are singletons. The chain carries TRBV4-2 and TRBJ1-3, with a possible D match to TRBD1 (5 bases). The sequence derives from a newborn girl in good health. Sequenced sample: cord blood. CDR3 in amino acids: CASSLVLSGGNTIYF. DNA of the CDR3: TGTGCCAGCAGCCTCGTACTCAGCGGGGGTAACACCATATATTTT.